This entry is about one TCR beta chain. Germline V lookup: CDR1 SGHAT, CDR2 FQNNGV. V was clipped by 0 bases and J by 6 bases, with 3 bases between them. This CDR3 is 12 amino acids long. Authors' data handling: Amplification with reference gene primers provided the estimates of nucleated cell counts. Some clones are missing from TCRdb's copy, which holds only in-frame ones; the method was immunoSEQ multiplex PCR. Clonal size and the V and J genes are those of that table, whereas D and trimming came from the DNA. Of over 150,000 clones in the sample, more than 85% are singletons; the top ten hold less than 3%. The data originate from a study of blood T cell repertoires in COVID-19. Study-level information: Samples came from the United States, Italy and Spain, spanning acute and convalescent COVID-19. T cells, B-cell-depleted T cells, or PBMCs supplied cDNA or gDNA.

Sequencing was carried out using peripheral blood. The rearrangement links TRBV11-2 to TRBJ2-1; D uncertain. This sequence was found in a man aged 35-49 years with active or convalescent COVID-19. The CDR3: CASSLDRNEQFF. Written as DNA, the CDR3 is TGTGCCAGCAGCTTAGACCGCAATGAGCAGTTCTTC.